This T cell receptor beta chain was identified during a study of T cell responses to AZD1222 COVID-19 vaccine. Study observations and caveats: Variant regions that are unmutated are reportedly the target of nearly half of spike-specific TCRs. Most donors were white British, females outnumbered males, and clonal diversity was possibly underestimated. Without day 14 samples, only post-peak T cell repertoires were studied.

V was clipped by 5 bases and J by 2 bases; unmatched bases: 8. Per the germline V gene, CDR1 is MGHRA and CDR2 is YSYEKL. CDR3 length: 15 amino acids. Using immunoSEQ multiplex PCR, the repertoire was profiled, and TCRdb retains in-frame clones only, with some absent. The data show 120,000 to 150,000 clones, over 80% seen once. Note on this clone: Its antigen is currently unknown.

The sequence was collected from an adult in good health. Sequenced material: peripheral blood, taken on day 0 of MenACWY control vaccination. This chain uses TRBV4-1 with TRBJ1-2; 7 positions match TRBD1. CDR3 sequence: CASSTRQGSNYGYTF. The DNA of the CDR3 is TGCGCCAGCAGCACCCGACAGGGCTCCAACTATGGCTACACCTTC.